This T cell receptor beta chain was identified during a study of blood T cell repertoires in COVID-19. Study information: Both acute and convalescent COVID-19 samples were obtained from the United States, Italy and Spain. Sources were T cells, B-cell-depleted T cells, or PBMCs; the material itself was cDNA or gDNA.

Germline V gene data show CDR1 as LGHDT and CDR2 as YNNKEL (reference sequence). The V end was cut by 4 bases, the J end by 3 bases, with 17 bases between. The CDR3 runs 16 residues. Per the original data handling: The assay estimated nucleated cells by amplifying reference gene primers. The repertoire was sequenced with immunoSEQ multiplex PCR; TCRdb's copy has only in-frame clones and lacks some. That table is the source of V, J and clone size, and D and trimming were worked out from the DNA. The repertoire holds 120,000 or so clones, with 65% to 90% as singletons. The TCR sequence derives from a woman aged 80 or older with acute or convalescent COVID-19. Source material: peripheral blood. The chain employs TRBV3-1 (or the pseudogene TRBV3-2) and TRBJ2-3; tentative D call: TRBD2 (6 bases). DNA for the CDR3: TGTGCCAGCAGCCTGTCCCGGGACTCAAATACAGATACGCAGTATTTT. Translating gives CASSLSRDSNTDTQYF.